Below, one T cell receptor (beta chain) is given with its context. This sample is part of a study of blood T cell repertoires in COVID-19. Only in-frame clones appear in the TCRdb table, and some are missing; sequencing was by immunoSEQ multiplex PCR. The table shows roughly 210,000 clones, with about 85% occurring only once. The V gene end was trimmed by 7 bases and the J gene end by 4 bases; junction bases not matched to a gene: 9. This CDR3 is built from 14 residues. CDR1 MDHEN and CDR2 SYDVKM come from the germline V gene. The origin of this receptor is a man aged 65-85 years with acute or convalescent COVID-19. The genes are TRBV28 and TRBJ1-2, with 7 bases identical to TRBD1. The sequenced sample was peripheral blood. The CDR3 DNA reads as TGTGCCAGCACCCCCGGGGACAGATTCTATGGCTACACCTTC. Amino acids: CASTPGDRFYGYTF.